Sequencing of this TCR beta chain was carried out in a study of T cell responses to AZD1222 COVID-19 vaccine. Measured with immunoSEQ multiplex PCR; TCRdb has only the in-frame clones, and not every one. The table includes around 130,000 clones, 85% to 95% detected once. This TCR derives from an adult in good health. The specimen was peripheral blood, collected on day 0 of AZD1222 vaccination.

This CDR3 reads CASTDGGFSGNTIYF. The CDR3 coding sequence is TGTGCCAGCACCGACGGGGGATTCTCTGGAAACACCATATATTTT. The chain recombines TRBV5-4 with TRBJ1-3, with D maybe TRBD1 (5 bases). The CDR3 is 15 residues long. The germline CDR1 and CDR2 sequences are SGHNT and YYREEE (reference sequence). V dropped 6 bases and J dropped 0 bases, with 13 bases sitting between them.